The TCR beta chain under discussion was sequenced for a study of lung T cells in sarcoidosis with Löfgren's syndrome. Study-wide points: These T cells were suggested, not shown, to recognize a putative antigen. Multiple Löfgren's syndrome patients reportedly shared TRAV12-1 and TRBV2 CDR3 motifs. TRAV12-1 and TRBV2 were reportedly most expanded in Löfgren's patients.

The CDR3 contains 20 residues. Germline V gene data show CDR1 as KGHDR and CDR2 as SFDVKD. The V segment lost 4 bases and the J segment 2 bases; nucleotides outside the gene matches: 10. One entry per CDR3 protein, called by TCRdb with MiXCR from the reads. This repertoire shows 55,000 to 80,000 distinct CDR3 sequences, 20% to 25% found once; its top ten account for approximately 2.4%. Regarding this clonotype: Its antigen is currently unknown.

This rearrangement joins TRBV24-1 to TRBJ2-6, with TRBD2 identical over 13 bases. The origin of this receptor is a human donor with sarcoidosis (Löfgren's syndrome or another form), or a control subject (not recorded which). Sequenced material: CD4+ T cells from PBMCs. As DNA, the CDR3 is TGTGCCACCAGTGACTCTCGGACTAGCGGGAGAGTCGCTGGGGCCAACGTCCTGACTTTC. Residues: CATSDSRTSGRVAGANVLTF.